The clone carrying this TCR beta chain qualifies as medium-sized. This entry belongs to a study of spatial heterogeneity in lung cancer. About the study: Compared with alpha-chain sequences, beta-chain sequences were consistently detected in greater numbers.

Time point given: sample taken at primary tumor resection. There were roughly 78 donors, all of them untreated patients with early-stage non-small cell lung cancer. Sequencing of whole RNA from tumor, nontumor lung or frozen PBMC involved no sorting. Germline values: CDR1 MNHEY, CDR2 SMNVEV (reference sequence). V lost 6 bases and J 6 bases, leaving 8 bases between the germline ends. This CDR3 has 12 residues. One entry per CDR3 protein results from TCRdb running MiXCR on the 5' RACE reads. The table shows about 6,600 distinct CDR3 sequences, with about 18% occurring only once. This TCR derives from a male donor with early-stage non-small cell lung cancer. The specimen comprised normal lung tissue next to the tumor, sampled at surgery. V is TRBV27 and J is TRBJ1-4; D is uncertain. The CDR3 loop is CASRGSYEKLFF. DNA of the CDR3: TGTGCCAGCAGAGGCAGCTATGAAAAACTGTTTTTT.